This TCR beta chain was sequenced during a study of control samples from healthy donors and cancer patients. V was clipped by 5 bases and J by 6 bases, with 18 bases between them. Germline CDR1 reads SGHTA; CDR2 reads FQGNSA. The CDR3 covers 15 residues. Measured with immunoSEQ multiplex PCR; TCRdb has only the in-frame clones, and not every one. The sample includes some 130,000 clones, approximately 88% of them seen just once. Sequencing used blood. The sequence was collected from a middle-aged man in good health. The chain joins TRBV7-2 to TRBJ2-3; D might be TRBD1 or TRBD2, each matching 5 bases. The CDR3 DNA is TGTGCCAGCAGCGTGGGACGCCCGATGATGGATACGCAGTATTTT. Protein: CASSVGRPMMDTQYF.